Presented here are 28 T cell receptor beta chains from one specimen sequenced in a study of cytomegalovirus exposure and HLA in healthy donors. The study ran its PCR with 60 Vbeta and 13 Jbeta primers. Assay: immunoSEQ multiplex PCR; the TCRdb copy retains only in-frame clones and omits some. The sample consists of over 150,000 clones, 74% of them appearing once. Sequencing was done on a sample of PBMCs. All receptors derive from a man younger than 40 in good health and CMV-seronegative.

Only one count was recorded for this clone. J is TRBJ1-6 and V is TRBV19; no clear D gene. Trimming cost V 3 bases and J 9 bases, with 15 bases left between them. Germline V gene data show CDR1 as LNHDA and CDR2 as SQIVND (reference sequence). This CDR3 region has 15 residues. CDR3 DNA sequence: TGTGCCAGTAGTATCGGAACAGTCCGGGGTTCACCCCTCCACTTT. Encoded protein: CASSIGTVRGSPLHF.

The chain carries TRBV28 and TRBJ2-1, with TRBD2 identical over 8 bases. From germline, CDR1 is MDHEN and CDR2 SYDVKM. The length of the CDR3 is 15 residues. V shed 7 bases, J shed 0 bases, and the junction held 5 bases outside the gene matches. The DNA for the CDR3 is TGTGCCAGCATCCAAGCGGGGGCCTCCTACAATGAGCAGTTCTTC. Encoded protein: CASIQAGASYNEQFF.

J is TRBJ2-1 and V is TRBV19; D is perhaps TRBD2 (6 bases). Trimming removed 5 bases at V and 8 bases at J, with 13 bases between. CDR1 and CDR2 from the germline V gene are LNHDA and SQIVND (reference sequence). There are 13 residues in the CDR3. The CDR3 nucleotides read TGTGCCAGTAGTCCCGGACTATCCGATGAGCAGTTCTTC. This encodes CASSPGLSDEQFF.

The V and J genes are TRBV7-9 and TRBJ2-1; TRBD1 might be the D (6 bases). This CDR3 region has 13 residues. CDR1 is SEHNR, CDR2 FQNEAQ, per germline (reference sequence). Trimming stripped 4 bases from V and 6 bases from J, with 10 bases between. CDR3 in amino acids: CASSYSGANEQFF. The CDR3 nucleotides are TGTGCCAGCAGCTATTCAGGGGCCAATGAGCAGTTCTTC.

The V call is TRBV7-8, the J call TRBJ1-6; TRBD1 might be the D (6 bases). V gave up 1 base and J gave up 3 bases, with 10 bases separating them. The germline gives CDR1 SGHVS, CDR2 FQNEAQ. There are 16 residues in the CDR3. For the CDR3, the DNA is TGTGCCAGCAGCTTAGGAGGGGGAGACTATAATTCACCCCTCCACTTT. Amino acid sequence: CASSLGGGDYNSPLHF.

The chain couples TRBV5-4 to TRBJ2-7; TRBD2 matches 12 bases. Losses at the gene ends were 4 bases for V and 3 bases for J; bases not matched to a gene: 5. There are 15 residues in the CDR3. Per the germline V gene, CDR1 is SGHNT and CDR2 is YYREEE (reference sequence). The CDR3 nucleotides are TGTGCCAGCAGCATTCTAGCGGGGGGGAACTACGAGCAGTACTTC. Its protein product is CASSILAGGNYEQYF.

This clone has just a few counts. The germline gene is not matched at one end of the junction; a read error may be the cause. V is TRBV6-5 and J is TRBJ1-6; no firm D call. This CDR3 is built from 14 residues. Germline V gene lookup returns CDR1 MNHEY and CDR2 SVGAGI. This CDR3 is CASRTAVGNSPLNF. CDR3 nucleotide sequence: TGTGCCAGCAGAACTGCAGTGGGCAATTCACCCCTCAACTTT.

V and J are TRBV28 and TRBJ1-4; TRBD1 is a possible D gene (5 bases). Germline V gene sequence: CDR1 MDHEN, CDR2 SYDVKM. Trimming took 6 bases from V and 15 from J, leaving 17 bases between them. The CDR3 consists of 12 residues. The CDR3 is CASRPPSGGMFF. As DNA, the CDR3 is TGTGCCAGCAGGCCCCCGAGTGGGGGGATGTTTTTT.

The V call is TRBV7-9, the J call TRBJ2-1; possible D gene TRBD2, 5 bases. The length of the CDR3 is 15 residues. The V end was cut by 10 bases, the J end by 8 bases, with 24 bases between. Germline V CDR1 and CDR2: SEHNR, FQNEAQ (reference sequence). CDR3: CATKRRDFRFDEQFF. The CDR3 region has the DNA TGTGCCACCAAGCGGAGAGACTTTAGATTTGATGAGCAGTTCTTC. Complete variable domain (other parts from reference TRBV7-9 and TRBJ2-1): DTGVSQNPRHKITKRGQNVTFRCDPISEHNRLYWYRQTLGQGPEFLTYFQNEAQLEKSRLLSDRFSAERPKGSFSTLEIQRTEQGDSAMYLCATKRRDFRFDEQFFGPGTRLTVL.

V is TRBV29-1 and J is TRBJ2-7, with TRBD2 matching 11 bases. In germline, CDR1 is SQVTM, CDR2 ANQGSEA. J was trimmed by 1 base and V by 4 bases; bases with no gene match: 0. This CDR3 has 13 amino acids. The CDR3 coding sequence is TGCAGCGTTGGACTAGCGGGGTCCTACGAGCAGTACTTC. Translation gives CSVGLAGSYEQYF.

The chain joins TRBV19 to TRBJ1-5, with D uncertain. The germline V gene encodes CDR1 LNHDA and CDR2 SQIVND (reference sequence). This CDR3 region has 12 residues. Trimming stripped 6 bases from V and 3 bases from J, with 6 bases between. The CDR3 sequence: CASRLDNQPQHF. DNA of the CDR3: TGTGCCAGTAGGCTAGACAATCAGCCCCAGCATTTT. Drawing the rest from reference TRBV19 and TRBJ1-5, the complete variable domain is DGGITQSPKYLFRKEGQNVTLSCEQNLNHDAMYWYRQDPGQGLRLIYYSQIVNDFQKGDIAEGYSVSREKKESFPLTVTSAQKNPTAFYLCASRLDNQPQHFGDGTRLSIL.

This chain links TRBV5-4 with TRBJ1-1; weak D call: TRBD1 (5 bases). Germline CDR1 reads SGHNT; CDR2 reads YYREEE (reference sequence). The CDR3 spans 14 residues. V lost 3 bases and J lost 4, with 13 bases in between. CDR3 loop: CASSSGGWGTEAFF. The CDR3 region has the DNA TGTGCCAGCAGCTCGGGGGGTTGGGGCACTGAAGCTTTCTTT.

This clone was observed once. The gene calls are TRBV7-9 and TRBJ1-2; D remains ambiguous. CDR1 and CDR2 (germline): SEHNR, FQNEAQ (reference sequence). The CDR3 is 11 residues long. Trimming removed 5 bases from V and 7 bases from J, with 8 bases in between. Here the CDR3 DNA reads TGTGCCAGCAGCCAAAGCGGTGGCTACACCTTC. As protein: CASSQSGGYTF.

The chain carries TRBV18 and TRBJ2-7, with 8 bases aligning to TRBD1. The CDR3 has 15 residues. CDR1 is KGHSH and CDR2 is LQKENI in the germline V gene. Germline trimming cut 2 bases from V and 5 bases from J; bases unmatched to any gene: 8. The CDR3 here is CASSPGSGGNDEQYF. The DNA for the CDR3 is TGTGCCAGCTCACCAGGCTCAGGGGGCAACGACGAGCAGTACTTC. The complete variable domain, with remaining parts taken from reference TRBV18 and TRBJ2-7, reads NAGVMQNPRHLVRRRGQEARLRCSPMKGHSHVYWYRQLPEEGLKFMVYLQKENIIDESGMPKERFSAEFPKEGPSILRIQQVVRGDSAAYFCASSPGSGGNDEQYFGPGTRLTVT.

The chain is built from TRBV2 and TRBJ1-6; tentatively, D is TRBD1 (6 bases). V was shortened by 7 bases and J by 5 bases, with 9 bases between the two germline ends. The CDR3 runs to 13 residues. From germline, CDR1 is SNHLY and CDR2 FYNNEI. CDR3 DNA: TGTGCCAGCACAGGGGAGAATAATTCACCCCTCCACTTT. It is translated as CASTGENNSPLHF.

The chain links TRBV25-1 to TRBJ1-5; 7 nucleotides match TRBD1. Per the germline V gene, CDR1 is MGHDK and CDR2 is SYGVNS. This CDR3 spans 14 amino acids. V was clipped by 3 bases and J by 6 bases; unmatched bases: 5. The CDR3 DNA reads TGTGCCAGCAGTGAGAGGGGGCGGGGTCAGCCCCAGCATTTT. Translating gives CASSERGRGQPQHF. The full variable domain, completed using reference TRBV25-1 and TRBJ1-5, is EADIYQTPRYLVIGTGKKITLECSQTMGHDKMYWYQQDPGMELHLIHYSYGVNSTEKGDLSSESTVSRIRTEHFPLTLESARPSHTSQYLCASSERGRGQPQHFGDGTRLSIL.

This clone came up a few times. This sequence joins TRBV19 and TRBJ2-3, with 9 positions matching TRBD2. After removal of 3 bases from V and 5 bases from J, the junction contained 6 bases not matched to a gene. The CDR3 runs to 15 residues. Germline lookup yields CDR1 LNHDA and CDR2 SQIVND (reference sequence). The CDR3 sequence is CASSMGSGGIDTQYF. The CDR3 nucleotides are TGTGCCAGTAGTATGGGAAGCGGGGGGATAGATACGCAGTATTTT.

The chain recombines TRBV7-9 with TRBJ2-1, with D possibly TRBD2 on 7 matching bases. Germline V gene sequence: CDR1 SEHNR, CDR2 FQNEAQ (reference sequence). Trimming took off 8 bases at V and 6 bases at J, with 14 bases between the two ends. The CDR3 covers 13 residues. CDR3 sequence reads: CASGGAIVNEQFF. The CDR3 nucleotides are TGTGCCAGCGGGGGGGCCATCGTCAATGAGCAGTTCTTC.

Concerning this clone: Relative to the germline gene, one junction end is altered; a read error may explain this. The chain uses TRBV13 and TRBJ1-2; 7 bases align to TRBD1. The CDR3 has 14 residues. The germline gives CDR1 PRHDT, CDR2 FYEKMQ (reference sequence). As DNA, the CDR3 is TGTGCCAGCAGCTTAAATAACCAAGGACAGGAAGGGGCCTTC. Residues: CASSLNNQGQEGAF.

In its sample, this clone was seen a few times. The V and J genes are TRBV19 and TRBJ1-5; 7 bases agree with TRBD1. Germline values: CDR1 LNHDA, CDR2 SQIVND (reference sequence). This CDR3 is built from 14 residues. J was trimmed by 4 bases and V by 4 bases; bases with no gene match: 4. The CDR3 reads CASSRQGVNQPQHF. CDR3 in DNA: TGTGCCAGTAGTAGGCAGGGGGTAAATCAGCCCCAGCATTTT.

About this clone: The junction shows a germline mismatch at one end, possibly a read error. The genes are TRBV5-4 and TRBJ2-3; tentatively, D is TRBD2 (7 bases). Per germline, CDR1 SGHNT and CDR2 YYREEE (reference sequence). The CDR3 is 19 residues long. CDR3 coding DNA: TGTGCCAGCAGCTTGGCCAGACTAGGGGGGGGCCCTGCCACAGATTCGCAGTATTTT. Amino acids: CASSLARLGGGPATDSQYF.

DNA for the CDR3: TGTGCCAGTAGTATCGACATTAATCAGCCCCAGCATTTT. Its translation: CASSIDINQPQHF. This sequence joins TRBV19 and TRBJ1-5; D ambiguous. From germline, CDR1 is LNHDA and CDR2 SQIVND (reference sequence). The V gene lost 3 bases and the J gene lost 4 bases, with 7 bases spanning the gap. This CDR3 region has 13 residues.

V is TRBV5-1 and J is TRBJ2-7; TRBD2 is a possible D gene (6 bases). Germline loops: CDR1 SGHRS, CDR2 YFSETQ. The V gene lost 4 bases and the J gene lost 0 bases, with 11 bases spanning the gap. The CDR3 is 14 amino acids. DNA for the CDR3: TGCGCCAGCAGCCGGGACTCAAGCTCCTACGAGCAGTACTTC. It yields the protein CASSRDSSSYEQYF.

The rearrangement joins TRBV28 to TRBJ2-7, with 9 positions matching TRBD2. Germline V gene data show CDR1 as MDHEN and CDR2 as SYDVKM. V lost 7 bases to trimming and J lost 3 bases; unmatched junction nucleotides: 10. This CDR3 has 15 amino acids. CDR3 sequence reads: CASNVAGESLYEQYF. DNA of the CDR3: TGTGCCAGCAATGTAGCGGGGGAGTCCCTCTACGAGCAGTACTTC.

The chain employs TRBV28 and TRBJ2-7, with D tentatively TRBD2 (5 bases). The CDR3 has 18 residues. Trimming pared 2 bases from V and 2 bases from J, leaving 22 bases between. The V gene's germline CDR1 is MDHEN and CDR2 SYDVKM. The CDR3 loop is CASSLRNVATPFTYEQYF. The CDR3 DNA sequence: TGTGCCAGCAGTTTACGGAATGTAGCGACACCGTTCACCTACGAGCAGTACTTC.

This clone was observed a few times. The V call is TRBV2, the J call TRBJ1-2, with D unclear. This CDR3 comprises 14 residues. CDR1 and CDR2 (germline): SNHLY, FYNNEI. Between the trimmed V and J ends, which lost 2 bases and 4 bases, there was a span of 11 bases. CDR3 in DNA: TGTGCCAGCAGTGAAAAGTACTCTCTCTATGGCTACACCTTC. Translated: CASSEKYSLYGYTF.

This rearrangement joins TRBV19 to TRBJ1-3; D ambiguous. Per the germline V gene, CDR1 is LNHDA and CDR2 is SQIVND (reference sequence). V was shortened by 3 bases and J by 1 base, with 7 bases between the two germline ends. This CDR3 region has 14 residues. This CDR3 is CASSIVLSGNTIYF. DNA of the CDR3: TGTGCCAGTAGTATCGTTCTATCTGGAAACACCATATATTTT.

The CDR3 loop is CASSTWRDRGGEKLFF. CDR3 DNA sequence: TGTGCCAGTAGTACGTGGCGGGACAGGGGAGGAGAAAAACTGTTTTTT. The chain joins TRBV19 to TRBJ1-4; 10 bases are a match to TRBD1. V dropped 4 bases and J dropped 8; count of bases not matched to a gene: 10. The CDR3 has 16 residues. Germline assignment: CDR1 LNHDA and CDR2 SQIVND (reference sequence).